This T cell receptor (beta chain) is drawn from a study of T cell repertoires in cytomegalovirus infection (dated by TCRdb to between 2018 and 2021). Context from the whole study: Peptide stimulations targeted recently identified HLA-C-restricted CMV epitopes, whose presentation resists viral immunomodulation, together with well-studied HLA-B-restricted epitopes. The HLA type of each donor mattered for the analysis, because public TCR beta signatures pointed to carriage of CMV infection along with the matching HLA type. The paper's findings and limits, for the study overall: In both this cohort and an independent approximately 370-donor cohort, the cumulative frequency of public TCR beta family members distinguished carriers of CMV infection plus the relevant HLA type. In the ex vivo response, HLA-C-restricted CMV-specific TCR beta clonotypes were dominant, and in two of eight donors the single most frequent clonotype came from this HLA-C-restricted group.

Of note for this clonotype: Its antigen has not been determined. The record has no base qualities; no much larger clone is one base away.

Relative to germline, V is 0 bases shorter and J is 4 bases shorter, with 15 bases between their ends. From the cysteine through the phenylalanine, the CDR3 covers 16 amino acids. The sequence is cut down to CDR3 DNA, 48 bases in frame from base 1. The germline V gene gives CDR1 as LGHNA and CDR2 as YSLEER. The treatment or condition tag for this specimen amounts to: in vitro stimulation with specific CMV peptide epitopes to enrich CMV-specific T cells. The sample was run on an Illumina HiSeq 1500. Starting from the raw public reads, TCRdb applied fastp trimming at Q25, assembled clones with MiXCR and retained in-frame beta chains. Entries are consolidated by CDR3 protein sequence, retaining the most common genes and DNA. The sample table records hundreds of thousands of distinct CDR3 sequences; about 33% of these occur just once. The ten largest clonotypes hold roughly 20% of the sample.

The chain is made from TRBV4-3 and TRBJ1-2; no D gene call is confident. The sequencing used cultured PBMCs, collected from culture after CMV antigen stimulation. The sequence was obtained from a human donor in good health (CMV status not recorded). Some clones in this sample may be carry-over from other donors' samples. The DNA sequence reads TGCGCCAGCAGCCAAGAGCAGACGCAGGCTAGCTATGGCTACACCTTC. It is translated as CASSQEQTQASYGYTF.